The present TCR beta chain was sequenced within a study of blood T cell repertoires in COVID-19. The wider study: The study drew acute and convalescent COVID-19 samples from the United States, Italy and Spain. PBMCs, B-cell-depleted T cells, or T cells were the source of the cDNA or gDNA that made up the material.

The CDR3 extends over 15 amino acids. CDR1 and CDR2 (germline): MNHEY, SVGAGI. The germline V and J ends were trimmed by 4 bases and 1 base, with 12 bases remaining between them. The authors' processing: Amplification with reference gene primers provided the estimates of nucleated cell counts. Sequenced by immunoSEQ multiplex PCR; TCRdb stores in-frame clones only, minus some. V and J calls and clone size follow that table, whereas D and trimming were derived from the DNA. The table lists 200,000 to 300,000 clones, about 88% of them singletons. The source is a man younger than 40 with active or convalescent COVID-19. Sequencing input: peripheral blood. This chain joins TRBV6-5 and TRBJ2-3, with TRBD1 as a possible D gene (6 bases). Here the CDR3 DNA reads TGTGCCAGCAGTTTACAGGGTGGGGGCACAGATACGCAGTATTTT. This codes for CASSLQGGGTDTQYF.